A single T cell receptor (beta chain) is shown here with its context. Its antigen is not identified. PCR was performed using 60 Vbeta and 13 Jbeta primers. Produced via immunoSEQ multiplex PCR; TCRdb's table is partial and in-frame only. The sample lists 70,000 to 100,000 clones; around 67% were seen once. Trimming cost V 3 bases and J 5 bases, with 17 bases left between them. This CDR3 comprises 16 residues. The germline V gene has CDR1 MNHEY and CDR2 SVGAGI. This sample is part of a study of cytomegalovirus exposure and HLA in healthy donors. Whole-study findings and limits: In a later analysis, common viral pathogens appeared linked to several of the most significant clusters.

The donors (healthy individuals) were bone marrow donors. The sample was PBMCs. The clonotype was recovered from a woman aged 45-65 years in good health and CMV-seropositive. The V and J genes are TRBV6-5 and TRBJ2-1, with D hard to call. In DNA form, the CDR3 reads TGTGCCAGCAGTTATTCGACACGAGCCGGAAACAATGAGCAGTTCTTC. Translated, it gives CASSYSTRAGNNEQFF.